This entry features one T cell receptor beta chain sequence. V was clipped by 0 bases and J by 8 bases, with 2 bases between them. This CDR3 has 12 residues. These data come from a study of T-cell reconstitution after alpha-beta-depleted transplantation in children. The authors prepared the TCRbeta library with unique molecular identifiers. TCRdb redid the calling of the PCR reads with MiXCR, one entry per CDR3 protein. The sample contains about 690,000 distinct CDR3 sequences, 16% of which appear only once. The gene calls are TRBV12-3 or TRBV12-4 and TRBJ2-6, with no clear D. The sequence derives from a human donor who donated a stem cell graft to a child with acute myeloid leukemia. The source material was PBMCs from the stem cell graft donor, sampled from the stem cell graft. CDR3 sequence: CASSLASNVLTF. The CDR3 DNA follows: TGTGCCAGCAGTTTAGCATCCAACGTCCTGACTTTC.